Sequencing of this T cell receptor (beta chain) was carried out in a study of blood T cell repertoires in COVID-19. Study information: Sites in the United States, Italy and Spain provided acute and convalescent COVID-19 samples. Sources were T cells, B-cell-depleted T cells, or PBMCs; the material itself was cDNA or gDNA.

Measured with immunoSEQ multiplex PCR; TCRdb has only the in-frame clones, and not every one. This table holds 78,000 or so clones, about 80% found once. This CDR3 is built from 10 residues. V was pared by 8 bases and J by 8 bases, with 9 bases between. Germline loops: CDR1 LNHDA, CDR2 SQIVND (reference sequence). This chain links TRBV19 with TRBJ1-2; perhaps TRBD1 as D (5 bases). The TCR was taken from an older woman with acute or convalescent COVID-19. Sample: peripheral blood. CDR3 region: CASWGLGYTF. The CDR3 region has the DNA TGTGCCAGTTGGGGCCTCGGCTACACCTTC.